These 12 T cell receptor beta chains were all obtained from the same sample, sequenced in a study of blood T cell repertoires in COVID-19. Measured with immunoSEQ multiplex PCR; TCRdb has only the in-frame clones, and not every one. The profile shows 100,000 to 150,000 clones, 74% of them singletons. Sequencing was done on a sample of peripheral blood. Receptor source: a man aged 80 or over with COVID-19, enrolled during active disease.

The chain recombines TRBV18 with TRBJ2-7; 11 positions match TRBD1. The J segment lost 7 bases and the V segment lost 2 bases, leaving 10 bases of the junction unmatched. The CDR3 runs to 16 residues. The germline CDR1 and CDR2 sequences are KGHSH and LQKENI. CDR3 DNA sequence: TGTGCCAGCTCACCAAGGGGACAGGGGGAATTGGGTGAGCAGTACTTC. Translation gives CASSPRGQGELGEQYF.

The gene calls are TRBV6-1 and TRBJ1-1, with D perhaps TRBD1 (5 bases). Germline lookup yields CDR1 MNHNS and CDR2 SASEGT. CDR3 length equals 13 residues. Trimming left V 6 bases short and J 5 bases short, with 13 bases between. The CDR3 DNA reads TGTGCCAGCAGCCGACGGCGGGGGACTGAAGCTTTCTTT. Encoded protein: CASSRRRGTEAFF.

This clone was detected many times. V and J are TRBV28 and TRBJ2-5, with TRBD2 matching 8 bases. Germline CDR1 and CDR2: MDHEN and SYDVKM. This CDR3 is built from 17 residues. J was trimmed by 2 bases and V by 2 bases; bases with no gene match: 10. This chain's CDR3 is CASSLLLEREWQETQYF. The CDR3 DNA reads TGTGCCAGCAGTTTACTATTGGAGCGGGAGTGGCAAGAGACCCAGTACTTC.

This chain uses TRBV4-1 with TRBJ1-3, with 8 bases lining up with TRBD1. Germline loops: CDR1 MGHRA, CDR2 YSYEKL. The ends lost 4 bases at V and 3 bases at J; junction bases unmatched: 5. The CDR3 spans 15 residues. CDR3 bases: TGCGCCAGCAGCCGAGTACAGGGGGATGGAAACACCATATATTTT. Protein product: CASSRVQGDGNTIYF.

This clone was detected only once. The CDR3, as DNA: TGTGCCAGCAGTTTAGGGTCCTCCAGGGTCAATGAGCAGTTCTTC. This encodes CASSLGSSRVNEQFF. The rearrangement uses TRBV28 and TRBJ2-1; D may be TRBD1 (5 bases). From germline, CDR1 is MDHEN and CDR2 SYDVKM. This CDR3 has 15 residues. Trimming stripped 2 bases from V and 6 bases from J, with 14 bases between.

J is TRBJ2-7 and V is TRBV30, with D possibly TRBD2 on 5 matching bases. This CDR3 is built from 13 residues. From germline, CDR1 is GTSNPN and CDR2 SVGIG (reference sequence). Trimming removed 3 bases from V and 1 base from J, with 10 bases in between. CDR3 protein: CAWRKSGSYEQYF. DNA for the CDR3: TGTGCCTGGAGGAAGAGCGGTTCCTACGAGCAGTACTTC. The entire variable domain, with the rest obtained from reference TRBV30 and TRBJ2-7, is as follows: SQTIHQWPATLVQPVGSPLSLECTVEGTSNPNLYWYRQAAGRGLQLLFYSVGIGQISSEVPQNLSASRPQDRQFILSSKKLLLSDSGFYLCAWRKSGSYEQYFGPGTRLTVT.

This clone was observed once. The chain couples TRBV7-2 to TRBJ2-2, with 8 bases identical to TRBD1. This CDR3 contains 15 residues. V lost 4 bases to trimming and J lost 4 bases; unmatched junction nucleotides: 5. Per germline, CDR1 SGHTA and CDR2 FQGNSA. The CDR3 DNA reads TGTGCCAGCAGCTCCCAGGGGGCCCCCACCGGGGAGCTGTTTTTT. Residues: CASSSQGAPTGELFF.

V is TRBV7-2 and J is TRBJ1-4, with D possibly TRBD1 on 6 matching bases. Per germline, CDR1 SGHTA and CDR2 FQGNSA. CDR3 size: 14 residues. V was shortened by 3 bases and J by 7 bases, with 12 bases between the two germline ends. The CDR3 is CASSFWQGTEKLFF. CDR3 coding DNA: TGTGCCAGCAGCTTTTGGCAGGGGACTGAAAAACTGTTTTTT.

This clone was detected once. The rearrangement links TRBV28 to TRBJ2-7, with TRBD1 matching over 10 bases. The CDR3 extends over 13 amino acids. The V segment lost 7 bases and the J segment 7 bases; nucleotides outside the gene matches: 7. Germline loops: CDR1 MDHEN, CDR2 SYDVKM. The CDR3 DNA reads TGTGCCAGCACTACCGGACAGGGGGGGGAGCAGTACTTC. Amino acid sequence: CASTTGQGGEQYF.

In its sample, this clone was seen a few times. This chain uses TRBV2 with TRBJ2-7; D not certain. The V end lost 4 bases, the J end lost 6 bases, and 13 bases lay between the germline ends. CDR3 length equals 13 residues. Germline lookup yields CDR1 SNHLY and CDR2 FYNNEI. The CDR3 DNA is TGTGCCAGCAGTGGGCCCGGGTTGGTCGAGCAGTACTTC. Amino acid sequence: CASSGPGLVEQYF.

The CDR3 protein is CASSPHRASYGYTF. The CDR3 nucleotides are TGTGCCAGCAGTCCACACAGGGCCTCCTATGGCTACACCTTC. The V gene is TRBV27, the J gene TRBJ1-2; TRBD1 is a possible D gene (6 bases). This CDR3 has 14 amino acids. The germline V gene encodes CDR1 MNHEY and CDR2 SMNVEV (reference sequence). V was pared by 5 bases and J by 4 bases, with 14 bases between.

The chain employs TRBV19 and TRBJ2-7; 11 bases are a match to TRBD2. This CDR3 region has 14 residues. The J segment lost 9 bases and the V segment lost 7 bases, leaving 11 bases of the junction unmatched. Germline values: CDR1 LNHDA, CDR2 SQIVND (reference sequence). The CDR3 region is CASTPGTSGIGQYF. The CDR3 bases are TGTGCCAGTACCCCAGGGACTAGCGGAATCGGGCAGTACTTC.